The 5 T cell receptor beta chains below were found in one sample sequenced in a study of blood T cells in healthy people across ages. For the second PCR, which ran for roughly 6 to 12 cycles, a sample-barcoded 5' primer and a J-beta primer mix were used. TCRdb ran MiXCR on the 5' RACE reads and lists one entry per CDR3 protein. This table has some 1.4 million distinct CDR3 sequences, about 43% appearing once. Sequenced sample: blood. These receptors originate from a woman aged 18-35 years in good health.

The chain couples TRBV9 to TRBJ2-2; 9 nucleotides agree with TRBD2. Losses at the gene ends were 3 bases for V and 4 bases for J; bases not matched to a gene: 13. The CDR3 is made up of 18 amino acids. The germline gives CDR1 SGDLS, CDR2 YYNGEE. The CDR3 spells CASSGTSGFSPITGELFF. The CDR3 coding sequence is TGTGCCAGCAGCGGTACTAGCGGGTTCAGTCCAATCACCGGGGAGCTGTTTTTT.

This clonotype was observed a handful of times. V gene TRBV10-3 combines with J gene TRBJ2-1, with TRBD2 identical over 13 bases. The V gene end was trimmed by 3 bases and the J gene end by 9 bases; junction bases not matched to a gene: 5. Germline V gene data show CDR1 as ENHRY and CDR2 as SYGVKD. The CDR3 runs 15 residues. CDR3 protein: CAISDGLAGEGEQFF. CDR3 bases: TGTGCCATCAGTGATGGACTAGCGGGAGAAGGTGAGCAGTTCTTC.

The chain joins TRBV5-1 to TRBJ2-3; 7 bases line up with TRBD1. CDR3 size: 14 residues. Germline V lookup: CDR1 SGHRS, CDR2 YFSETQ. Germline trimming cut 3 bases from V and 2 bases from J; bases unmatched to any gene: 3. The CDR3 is CASSWDSTTDTQYF. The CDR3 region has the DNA TGCGCCAGCAGCTGGGACAGTACCACAGATACGCAGTATTTT.

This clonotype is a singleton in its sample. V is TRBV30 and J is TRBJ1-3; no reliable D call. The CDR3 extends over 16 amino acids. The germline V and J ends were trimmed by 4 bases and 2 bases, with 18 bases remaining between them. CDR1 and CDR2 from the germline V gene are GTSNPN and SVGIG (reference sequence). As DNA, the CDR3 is TGTGCCTGGACTCCTTCGAATGGGCCCACTGGAAACACCATATATTTT. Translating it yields CAWTPSNGPTGNTIYF.

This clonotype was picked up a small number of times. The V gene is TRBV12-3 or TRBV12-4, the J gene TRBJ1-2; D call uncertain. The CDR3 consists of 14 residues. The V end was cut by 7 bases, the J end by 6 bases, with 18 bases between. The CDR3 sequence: CASTFRGEKNGYTF. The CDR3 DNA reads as TGTGCCAGCACCTTTCGCGGGGAGAAAAATGGCTACACCTTC.